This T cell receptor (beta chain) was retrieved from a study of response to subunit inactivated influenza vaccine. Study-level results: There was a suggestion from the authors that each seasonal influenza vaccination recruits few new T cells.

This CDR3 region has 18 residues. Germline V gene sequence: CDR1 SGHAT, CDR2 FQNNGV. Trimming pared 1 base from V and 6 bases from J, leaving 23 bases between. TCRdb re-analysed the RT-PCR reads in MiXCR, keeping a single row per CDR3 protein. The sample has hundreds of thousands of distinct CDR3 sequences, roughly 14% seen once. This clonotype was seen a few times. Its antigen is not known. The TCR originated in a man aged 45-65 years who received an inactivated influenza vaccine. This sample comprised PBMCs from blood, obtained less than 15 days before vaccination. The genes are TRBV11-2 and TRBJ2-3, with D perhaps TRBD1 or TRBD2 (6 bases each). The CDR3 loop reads CASSLVLGGRGGRDTQYF. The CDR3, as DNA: TGTGCCAGCAGCTTAGTGTTGGGTGGGAGAGGGGGGCGTGATACGCAGTATTTT. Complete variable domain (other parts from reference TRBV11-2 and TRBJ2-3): EAGVAQSPRYKIIEKRQSVAFWCNPISGHATLYWYQQILGQGPKLLIQFQNNGVVDDSQLPKDRFSAERLKGVDSTLKIQPAKLEDSAVYLCASSLVLGGRGGRDTQYFGPGTRLTVL.